Sequencing of this TCR beta chain was carried out in a study of T cells of healthy individuals. TCRdb independently ran MiXCR on the 5' RACE reads; one entry per CDR3 protein. Seen here are 60,000 to 80,000 distinct CDR3 sequences, around 16% observed once, and the top ten hold approximately 4.7%. In its sample, this clonotype was seen a few times. Trimming removed 3 bases from V and 4 bases from J, with 13 bases in between. CDR3 length: 14 amino acids. Germline CDR1 is SGDLS and CDR2 is YYNGEE. The rearrangement links TRBV9 to TRBJ2-5; D gene ambiguous. The source is a human donor in good health. In DNA form, the CDR3 reads TGTGCCAGCAGCGCTCTTGGGGTCGGAGAGACCCAGTACTTC. This encodes CASSALGVGETQYF.